The 29 T cell receptor beta chains listed next were all sequenced from one sample in a study of shared clonotypes between healthy human individuals (dated by TCRdb to 2020 to 2022). Library preparation was by the immunoSEQ multiplex PCR assay. TCRdb stores this immuneACCESS table with in-frame sequences only. Part of the clones is absent; in the studies checked, under half of the shortfall reflects unresolved V genes, and no reason is known for the rest. This sample has 2 million to 2.5 million clones in its table, and approximately 93% of those were observed once. 0.39% of the sample is held by the ten biggest clonotypes. The sequencing input was naive CD4+ T cells from PBMCs. What this sample's cell subset or site label stands for: CD45RA+ positively selected. Receptor source: a man aged 18 to 30 in good health. Some clones in this sample may be carry-over from other donors' samples.

This sequence joins TRBV6-5 and TRBJ2-7; no clear D. CDR3 size: 13 residues. CDR1 MNHEY and CDR2 SVGAGI come from the germline V gene. The V end lost 2 bases, the J end lost 1 base, and 6 bases lay between the germline ends. Written as DNA, the CDR3 is TGTGCCAGCAGTTACGGGCCTTCCTACGAGCAGTACTTC. This gives the protein CASSYGPSYEQYF.

This clone was picked up one time. The rearrangement joins TRBV28 to TRBJ2-6; 7 nucleotides agree with TRBD2. CDR1 is MDHEN, CDR2 SYDVKM, per germline. There are 17 residues in the CDR3. The V and J ends lost 6 bases and 0 bases, in that order; junction bases with no gene match: 8. For the CDR3, the DNA is TGTGCCAGCAGCTCTAGCGGTGCCAGCTCTGGGGCCAACGTCCTGACTTTC. Translated, it gives CASSSSGASSGANVLTF.

This rearrangement joins TRBV6-5 to TRBJ2-7; D remains unclear. The CDR3 is 12 residues long. V dropped 7 bases and J dropped 2 bases, with 9 bases sitting between them. Per the germline V gene, CDR1 is MNHEY and CDR2 is SVGAGI. The DNA for the CDR3 is TGTGCCAGCAACAAACCCCCCTACGAGCAGTACTTC. This translates into CASNKPPYEQYF.

The chain joins TRBV5-4 to TRBJ2-7; 7 bases map to TRBD1. The CDR3 is 16 amino acids. V was pared by 5 bases and J by 1 base, with 12 bases of the junction left unmatched. The germline V gene encodes CDR1 SGHNT and CDR2 YYREEE (reference sequence). CDR3 nucleotides: TGTGCCAGCAGGGCCCGGGACAGTGGGACGTCCTACGAGCAGTACTTC. Its protein product is CASRARDSGTSYEQYF.

V and J are TRBV7-2 and TRBJ2-1; no firm D call. Looked up from germline, CDR1 is SGHTA and CDR2 is FQGNSA. The CDR3 is made up of 13 amino acids. Trimming cost V 2 bases and J 12 bases, with 14 bases left between them. CDR3 in amino acids: CASSLILALGQFF. In DNA form, the CDR3 reads TGTGCCAGCAGCTTAATTCTCGCGTTGGGGCAGTTCTTC.

The chain is built from TRBV7-9 and TRBJ2-7, with D tentatively TRBD2 (5 bases). V gave up 4 bases and J gave up 4 bases, with 14 bases separating them. The germline V gene encodes CDR1 SEHNR and CDR2 FQNEAQ (reference sequence). This CDR3 region has 14 residues. The CDR3 protein is CASSSTGGVYEQYF. The CDR3 DNA follows: TGTGCCAGCAGCTCCACCGGAGGAGTGTACGAGCAGTACTTC. The entire variable domain, with the rest obtained from reference TRBV7-9 and TRBJ2-7, is as follows: DTGVSQNPRHKITKRGQNVTFRCDPISEHNRLYWYRQTLGQGPEFLTYFQNEAQLEKSRLLSDRFSAERPKGSFSTLEIQRTEQGDSAMYLCASSSTGGVYEQYFGPGTRLTVT.

V and J are TRBV5-5 and TRBJ2-1, with D unclear. Per germline, CDR1 SGHKS and CDR2 YYEKEE (reference sequence). V was cut by 4 bases and J by 10 bases, with 15 bases left in between. CDR3 length equals 13 residues. CDR3 protein: CASSPEVFNEQFF. CDR3 bases: TGTGCCAGCAGCCCAGAAGTGTTTAACGAGCAGTTCTTC. The whole variable domain, filled in from reference TRBV5-5 and TRBJ2-1, reads DAGVTQSPTHLIKTRGQQVTLRCSPISGHKSVSWYQQVLGQGPQFIFQYYEKEERGRGNFPDRFSARQFPNYSSELNVNALLLGDSALYLCASSPEVFNEQFFGPGTRLTVL.

This sequence joins TRBV5-6 and TRBJ2-3; D possibly corresponds to TRBD2 (6 bases). Between the trimmed V and J ends, which lost 0 bases and 1 base, there was a span of 9 bases. The CDR3 covers 15 residues. Germline assignment: CDR1 SGHDT and CDR2 YYEEEE. The CDR3 region is CASSLGTGGTDTQYF. Written as DNA, the CDR3 is TGTGCCAGCAGCTTGGGGACGGGAGGCACAGATACGCAGTATTTT.

The rearrangement joins TRBV19 to TRBJ1-1; D gene ambiguous. The V gene lost 10 bases and the J gene lost 3 bases, with 12 bases spanning the gap. The CDR3 contains 12 residues. Germline V gene sequence: CDR1 LNHDA, CDR2 SQIVND (reference sequence). The CDR3 nucleotides are TGTGCCACCCTCAGGAGGGACACTGAAGCTTTCTTT. Translated: CATLRRDTEAFF.

This clone was recorded once. This chain uses TRBV28 with TRBJ2-2; the D gene is possibly TRBD1 (6 bases). Trimming pared 5 bases from V and 7 bases from J, leaving 17 bases between. Germline CDR1 and CDR2: MDHEN and SYDVKM. The CDR3 runs 15 residues. CDR3 DNA: TGTGCCAGCAGTCTCGCAGGGGATGCCGGCGGGGAGCTGTTTTTT. Translated: CASSLAGDAGGELFF.

J is TRBJ2-5 and V is TRBV7-9; D unclear. V shed 2 bases and J shed 5 bases, with 18 bases lying between them. There are 16 residues in the CDR3. CDR1 is SEHNR, CDR2 FQNEAQ, per germline (reference sequence). This CDR3 is CASSLLGVGLEETQYF. The CDR3 DNA follows: TGTGCCAGCAGCTTACTAGGTGTGGGTCTAGAGGAGACCCAGTACTTC. Combining the CDR3 with reference TRBV7-9 and TRBJ2-5 gives the whole variable domain DTGVSQNPRHKITKRGQNVTFRCDPISEHNRLYWYRQTLGQGPEFLTYFQNEAQLEKSRLLSDRFSAERPKGSFSTLEIQRTEQGDSAMYLCASSLLGVGLEETQYFGPGTRLLVL.

J is TRBJ1-3 and V is TRBV19; 7 bases line up with TRBD1. CDR3 length: 18 residues. Germline trimming cut 3 bases from V and 1 base from J; bases unmatched to any gene: 12. From germline, CDR1 is LNHDA and CDR2 SQIVND (reference sequence). Here the CDR3 reads CASSILGTALFSGNTIYF. The CDR3 DNA is TGTGCCAGTAGTATTCTCGGGACAGCTCTATTTTCTGGAAACACCATATATTTT.

The chain recombines TRBV29-1 with TRBJ2-1; 9 bases are shared with TRBD2. Germline V gene data show CDR1 as SQVTM and CDR2 as ANQGSEA. V was pared by 7 bases and J by 3 bases, with 7 bases of the junction left unmatched. The length of the CDR3 is 14 residues. The CDR3 coding sequence is TGCAGCGCCACACTAGCGGGTAGCTACAATGAGCAGTTCTTC. It is translated as CSATLAGSYNEQFF.

This clone showed up just a few times. The chain couples TRBV10-1 to TRBJ2-1, with TRBD2 identical over 12 bases. Germline lookup yields CDR1 WNHNN and CDR2 SYGVQD (reference sequence). This CDR3 comprises 13 residues. The J segment lost 9 bases and the V segment lost 4 bases, leaving 1 base of the junction unmatched. CDR3: CASSGLAGVEQFF. The CDR3 DNA reads TGCGCCAGCAGTGGACTAGCGGGGGTTGAGCAGTTCTTC.

On this clone: The same CDR3 can be traced to other DNA sequences in this sample. The chain uses TRBV5-4 and TRBJ2-5, with TRBD1 matching 7 bases. The CDR3 covers 13 residues. Losses at the gene ends were 4 bases for V and 2 bases for J; bases not matched to a gene: 2. Germline V gene lookup returns CDR1 SGHNT and CDR2 YYREEE (reference sequence). The CDR3 sequence: CASSPRGQETQYF. DNA of the CDR3: TGTGCCAGCAGCCCCAGGGGGCAAGAGACCCAGTACTTC.

This clone was counted once. V gene TRBV10-2 combines with J gene TRBJ2-5; D is unresolved. In germline, CDR1 is WSHSY, CDR2 SAAADI. V lost 4 bases and J lost 9, with 15 bases in between. CDR3 size: 13 residues. CDR3 sequence: CASSVERVAAQYF. DNA for the CDR3: TGCGCCAGCAGTGTGGAAAGAGTCGCGGCCCAGTACTTC.

About this clone: The identical CDR3 is also encoded by other nucleotide sequences in the sample. This sequence joins TRBV7-9 and TRBJ1-1; D gene unclear. V was shortened by 1 base and J by 0 bases, with 9 bases between the two germline ends. CDR1 SEHNR and CDR2 FQNEAQ come from the germline V gene (reference sequence). This CDR3 contains 15 residues. The CDR3 DNA sequence: TGTGCCAGCAGCTTAGGAGTCGGGGTGAACACTGAAGCTTTCTTT. Its protein product is CASSLGVGVNTEAFF.

On this clone itself: The same CDR3 arises from other DNA sequences in this sample as well. The chain couples TRBV2 to TRBJ2-7; either TRBD1 or TRBD2 may fit D (5 bases each). Per germline, CDR1 SNHLY and CDR2 FYNNEI. Trimming cost V 6 bases and J 0 bases, with 9 bases left between them. The CDR3 consists of 13 residues. In DNA, the CDR3 is TGTGCCAGCAGCGGGGACGGCTCCTACGAGCAGTACTTC. Its protein is CASSGDGSYEQYF.

The CDR3, as DNA: TGTGCCAGCACCCTCACCTACAGGGGGAACACTGAAGCTTTCTTT. Translating it yields CASTLTYRGNTEAFF. This chain links TRBV7-9 with TRBJ1-1; 7 nucleotides agree with TRBD1. CDR1 SEHNR and CDR2 FQNEAQ come from the germline V gene (reference sequence). The junction had 9 bases not matched to a gene; V was cut back by 7 bases and J by 1 base. CDR3 length equals 15 residues. The full variable domain, completed using reference TRBV7-9 and TRBJ1-1, is DTGVSQNPRHKITKRGQNVTFRCDPISEHNRLYWYRQTLGQGPEFLTYFQNEAQLEKSRLLSDRFSAERPKGSFSTLEIQRTEQGDSAMYLCASTLTYRGNTEAFFGQGTRLTVV.

This chain connects TRBV5-1 to TRBJ2-5; 8 bases match TRBD1. The germline V gene has CDR1 SGHRS and CDR2 YFSETQ. The V gene end was trimmed by 0 bases and the J gene end by 5 bases; junction bases not matched to a gene: 9. This CDR3 has 16 residues. The CDR3 loop reads CASSLAAGGARETQYF. In DNA, the CDR3 is TGCGCCAGCAGCTTGGCCGCAGGGGGCGCGAGGGAGACCCAGTACTTC.

The gene calls are TRBV18 and TRBJ2-7; D may be TRBD1 (5 bases). Germline CDR1 KGHSH, CDR2 LQKENI. The V end lost 1 base, the J end lost 4 bases, and 11 bases lay between the germline ends. This CDR3 region has 14 residues. The CDR3 nucleotides read TGTGCCAGCTCACCACGGCAGGGCGAGTACGAGCAGTACTTC. Its protein is CASSPRQGEYEQYF.

J is TRBJ2-7 and V is TRBV27, with 7 bases matching TRBD2. J gave up 0 bases and V 4 bases, and 15 bases lay outside the gene matches. The CDR3 contains 18 residues. CDR1 MNHEY and CDR2 SMNVEV come from the germline V gene (reference sequence). DNA of the CDR3: TGTGCCAGCAGTTCCTATTGGGAGGGCCAGGGCCGCTCCTACGAGCAGTACTTC. Translating it yields CASSSYWEGQGRSYEQYF.

The chain joins TRBV28 to TRBJ1-5; a weak D match, TRBD1 (5 bases). Per germline, CDR1 MDHEN and CDR2 SYDVKM. This CDR3 is 15 amino acids long. Trimming removed 5 bases at V and 3 bases at J, with 14 bases between. The CDR3, as DNA: TGTGCCAGCAGTCTCCAGCGGGGCCCCAATCAGCCCCAGCATTTT. Translating it yields CASSLQRGPNQPQHF.

In DNA, the CDR3 is TGTGCCAGCAGCTTGGGGCGGGAGTCGAGGAATGAGCAGTTCTTC. It translates to CASSLGRESRNEQFF. V is TRBV5-4 and J is TRBJ2-1, with 7 bases matching TRBD2. CDR1 SGHNT and CDR2 YYREEE come from the germline V gene (reference sequence). Trimming at V came to 0 bases and at J to 7 bases, leaving 7 bases not matched to a gene. The CDR3 loop spans 15 amino acids. The whole variable domain, remainder taken from reference TRBV5-4 and TRBJ2-1, is ETGVTQSPTHLIKTRGQQVTLRCSSQSGHNTVSWYQQALGQGPQFIFQYYREEENGRGNFPPRFSGLQFPNYSSELNVNALELDDSALYLCASSLGRESRNEQFFGPGTRLTVL.

The rearrangement joins TRBV11-2 to TRBJ2-1; 7 bases align to TRBD2. From germline, CDR1 is SGHAT and CDR2 FQNNGV. V dropped 5 bases and J dropped 7; count of bases not matched to a gene: 14. The CDR3 has 16 residues. CDR3 nucleotide sequence: TGTGCCAGCAGCCCGGGAGGTATTGCGCTTCGGAATGAGCAGTTCTTC. This sequence encodes CASSPGGIALRNEQFF.

The V call is TRBV28, the J call TRBJ1-5; TRBD1 matches at 7 bases. CDR1 is MDHEN and CDR2 is SYDVKM in the germline V gene. Losses at the gene ends were 6 bases for V and 2 bases for J; bases not matched to a gene: 7. The CDR3 sequence is 15 residues long. The DNA for the CDR3 is TGTGCCAGCAGAGTAGGGGGCAAGGGCAATCAGCCCCAGCATTTT. Protein: CASRVGGKGNQPQHF.

J is TRBJ2-1 and V is TRBV27; TRBD2 agrees at 9 bases. The length of the CDR3 is 16 residues. Losses at the gene ends were 2 bases for V and 5 bases for J; bases not matched to a gene: 7. Per germline, CDR1 MNHEY and CDR2 SMNVEV (reference sequence). The CDR3 nucleotides are TGTGCCAGCAGTTTAGTCCGACTAGCGGCCCACAATGAGCAGTTCTTC. As protein: CASSLVRLAAHNEQFF.

This chain links TRBV27 with TRBJ2-5; the D gene could be TRBD1 or TRBD2 (5 bases each). V gave up 5 bases and J gave up 4 bases, with 14 bases separating them. The V gene's germline CDR1 is MNHEY and CDR2 SMNVEV (reference sequence). This CDR3 is 14 amino acids long. CDR3 in DNA: TGTGCCAGCAGTAGAGGGACGATCGCAGAGACCCAGTACTTC. Amino acids: CASSRGTIAETQYF.

The CDR3 coding sequence is TGTGCCAGCAGTTACTCTCTTCTTGCTGGGGAGCAGTACTTC. Translated, it gives CASSYSLLAGEQYF. This chain joins TRBV6-5 and TRBJ2-7, with D unclear. The germline V and J ends were trimmed by 0 bases and 7 bases, with 13 bases remaining between them. The CDR3 extends over 14 amino acids. Germline V gene sequence: CDR1 MNHEY, CDR2 SVGAGI.